This is a list of T cell receptor beta chains from one sample in a study of cytomegalovirus exposure and HLA in healthy donors. TCRdb keeps only in-frame clones here, not all; method: immunoSEQ multiplex PCR. This sample has approximately 130,000 clones; 75% occur once, and the top ten carry roughly 3%. The specimen sequenced was PBMCs. All receptors come from a man aged 30 to 39 in good health and CMV-seronegative. Each CDR3 is given without its conserved first and last residue. D genes are given only for firm matches.

TRBJ2-7,TRBD2,12,TRBV18,ASSPGLAADEQY
TRBJ2-1,TRBD2,17,TRBV4-2,ASSLFTGTSGGVHNEQF
TRBJ2-7,TRBD1,13,TRBV19,ASSAPGQSSYEQY
TRBJ2-5,NA,11,TRBV29-1,SVGSSQGETQY
TRBJ2-5,NA,13,TRBV5-1,ASSLSGLGQETQY
TRBJ1-1,TRBD1,14,TRBV5-1,ASSHGTGGLNTEAF
TRBJ1-1,TRBD1,13,TRBV7-2,ASSPPGQGNTEAF
TRBJ2-4,NA,14,TRBV7-9,SSSLGQLLAKNIQY
TRBJ2-2,TRBD2,13,TRBV6-1,ASSVAGGRTGELF
TRBJ1-1,NA,11,TRBV5-1,ASSLKGDTEAF
TRBJ2-5,NA,11,TRBV11-3,ASSGTLEETQY
TRBJ2-7,NA,12,TRBV9,ASSEGGGWDEQY
TRBJ2-7,TRBD1,11,TRBV11-3,ASSLGQGSEQY
TRBJ2-4,TRBD1,14,TRBV7-8,ASSPPLRTGPNIQY
TRBJ1-1,TRBD1,12,TRBV19,ASSLNRGFTEAF
TRBJ2-2,NA,14,TRBV7-9,ASSLADGENTGELF
TRBJ2-5,TRBD2,14,TRBV7-2,ASSLGLAGGHETQY
TRBJ2-7,NA,13,TRBV6-6,ASSSPVTQRHEQY
TRBJ1-4,NA,13,TRBV7-6,ASSLGAETNEKLF
TRBJ2-5,TRBD1,15,TRBV15,ATSEDRGLGPQETQY
TRBJ1-5,NA,10,TRBV9,ASSRGNQPQH
TRBJ2-1,TRBD2,10,TRBV5-6,SSGRYRDEQF
TRBJ2-3,NA,14,TRBV6-6,ASTDGLTGARDTQY
TRBJ1-2,NA,12,TRBV6-5,ASSYDWQAYGYT
TRBJ1-5,NA,14,TRBV12-2,ASLPVGETGIQPQH
TRBJ2-5,TRBD1,13,TRBV6-5,ASRNGQGVSETQY
TRBJ2-1,NA,12,TRBV6-6,ASRAGSRYNEQF
TRBJ2-5,TRBD1,11,TRBV7-3,ASSSGQGETQY
TRBJ2-7,TRBD1,13,TRBV13,ASSLGRGILYEQY
TRBJ1-5,NA,13,TRBV28,ASSLVGGSNQPQH
TRBJ2-1,TRBD1,15,TRBV9,ASSPNRGSPYYNEQF
TRBJ1-4,TRBD1,13,TRBV9,ASSVAGTDNEKLF
TRBJ2-1,NA,13,TRBV27,ASSLQLEGYNEQF
TRBJ1-5,NA,15,TRBV15,ATSRVWSAHSNQPQH
TRBJ2-3,TRBD2,13,TRBV10-1,ASSDRLAGTDTQY
TRBJ2-6,TRBD1,15,TRBV28,ASSTGASASGANVLT
TRBJ1-5,NA,12,TRBV19,ASSEGGGNQPQH
TRBJ2-5,NA,13,TRBV7-7,ASSLGMGPQETQY
TRBJ2-7,NA,14,TRBV30,AWGITGSSFPYEQY
TRBJ2-7,TRBD1,9,TRBV6-5,ASSPGQGQY
TRBJ1-2,TRBD1,12,TRBV5-6,ASSPTGSSYGYT